What follows are 8 T cell receptor beta chains derived from one specimen sequenced in a study of T cells in Graves' hyperthyroidism and ophthalmopathy. The CDR3 regions of TCR beta were amplified from RNA transcripts. Using the HTBI primer set, a first-round RT-PCR was run on the TCR CDR3. TCRdb itself ran the multiplex PCR reads through MiXCR, one entry per CDR3 protein. The table has about 840,000 distinct CDR3 sequences, over 35% seen once. The sequencing input was blood. These receptors came from a man between 18 and 35 years old with Graves' hyperthyroidism.

The rearrangement joins TRBV7-2 to TRBJ1-5; D is unresolved. Trimming cost V 5 bases and J 5 bases, with 7 bases left between them. Germline-derived CDR1 and CDR2 are SGHTA and FQGNSA. The CDR3 totals 12 residues. In DNA form, the CDR3 reads TGTGCCAGCAGCCGGGGTTATCAGCCCCAGCATTTT. It codes for CASSRGYQPQHF.

The sample holds one count of this clonotype. The V gene is TRBV5-4, the J gene TRBJ1-4, with 7 bases that match TRBD1. Trimming took 4 bases from V and 1 from J; bases not matched to a gene: 4. Germline CDR1 and CDR2: SGHNT and YYREEE (reference sequence). The CDR3 sequence is 15 residues long. CDR3 amino acids: CASSGGTVTNEKLFF. The CDR3 nucleotides read TGTGCCAGCAGCGGAGGGACAGTAACTAATGAAAAACTGTTTTTT. Based on the CDR3 plus reference TRBV5-4 and TRBJ1-4, the full variable domain is ETGVTQSPTHLIKTRGQQVTLRCSSQSGHNTVSWYQQALGQGPQFIFQYYREEENGRGNFPPRFSGLQFPNYSSELNVNALELDDSALYLCASSGGTVTNEKLFFGSGTQLSVL.

This clonotype was detected ten times or more. The junction departs from germline at one end; a sequencing error may be responsible. The chain employs TRBV5-1 and TRBJ2-7; D gene uncertain. This CDR3 comprises 12 residues. Germline V gene data show CDR1 as SGHRS and CDR2 as YFSETQ. DNA of the CDR3: TGTGCCAGCAGCTTGCCTAGCTACGAGCAGTACTTC. This encodes CASSLPSYEQYF.

This clonotype was seen ten or more times. The V call is TRBV20-1, the J call TRBJ1-6; D ambiguous. Deletions cut 6 bases from V and 9 bases from J, with 12 bases between. Germline loops: CDR1 DFQATT, CDR2 SNEGSKA (reference sequence). The CDR3 totals 12 residues. CDR3 bases: TGCAGTGCAGGACGGTCGGGTTCACCCCTCCACTTT. It translates to CSAGRSGSPLHF.

The sample holds one count of this clonotype. This sequence joins TRBV7-2 and TRBJ2-7, with 8 nucleotides matching TRBD2. The CDR3 has 18 amino acids. The V and J ends lost 3 bases and 2 bases, in that order; junction bases with no gene match: 15. Germline lookup yields CDR1 SGHTA and CDR2 FQGNSA. DNA for the CDR3: TGTGCCAGCAGCTTCGCCGGACTAGCCGGGGGGGAGACCTACGAGCAGTACTTC. Protein product: CASSFAGLAGGETYEQYF.

Notes on this clonotype: Relative to the germline gene, one junction end is altered; a read error may explain this. The chain uses TRBV7-2 and TRBJ2-7, with 9 bases fitting TRBD1. The CDR3 runs to 14 residues. Germline assignment: CDR1 SGHTA and CDR2 FQGNSA. The CDR3 nucleotides read TGCGCCAGCAGCCCGGGACAGGGTCTAAGCGAGCAGTACTTC. It encodes CASSPGQGLSEQYF.

This clonotype was detected once. The V call is TRBV25-1, the J call TRBJ2-5, with D possibly TRBD1 on 6 matching bases. CDR3 length equals 14 residues. Germline CDR1 MGHDK, CDR2 SYGVNS. The V gene lost 8 bases and the J gene lost 3 bases, with 16 bases spanning the gap. Here the CDR3 DNA reads TGTGCCAGCTCACCATCCGACAGGAAAGAGACCCAGTACTTC. Its protein is CASSPSDRKETQYF.

This chain connects TRBV19 to TRBJ2-2; no firm D call. CDR1 LNHDA and CDR2 SQIVND come from the germline V gene (reference sequence). V was cut by 5 bases and J by 3 bases, with 13 bases left in between. The CDR3 runs 15 residues. The CDR3 DNA reads as TGTGCCAGTAGTCAGGAAATGAGGTACACCGGGGAGCTGTTTTTT. Its translation is CASSQEMRYTGELFF.